This T cell receptor beta chain was sequenced in a study of T cell clonality in common variable immunodeficiency. General study points: CVID patient heterogeneity limited repertoire-clinical complication correlations. CVID subjects shared fewer TCRbeta clones than healthy controls did. CVID subjects had higher TCRbeta clonality than healthy controls, most marked in about a third.

Germline V lookup: CDR1 MDHEN, CDR2 SYDVKM. CDR3 length: 11 residues. Trimming removed 8 bases from V and 7 bases from J, with 8 bases in between. Data came from immunoSEQ multiplex PCR; TCRdb stores just in-frame clones and leaves some out. This sample has approximately 60,000 clones and no singletons, with about 0.9% in the ten largest. Both groups were predominantly of Caucasian heritage. This clone was detected many times. No antigen is known for it. The CDR3 end falls 3 residues outside the read, so it is completed with the germline J gene. The clonotype originates from a person aged 18 to 70 in good health. This chain links TRBV28 with TRBJ1-4; D gene ambiguous. Material for sequencing was peripheral blood mononuclear cells. CDR3 DNA, as far as it was read: TGTGCCAGCTCACGGTTTGAAAAA. It yields the protein CASSRFEK. The whole CDR3 region reads CASSRFEKLFF.